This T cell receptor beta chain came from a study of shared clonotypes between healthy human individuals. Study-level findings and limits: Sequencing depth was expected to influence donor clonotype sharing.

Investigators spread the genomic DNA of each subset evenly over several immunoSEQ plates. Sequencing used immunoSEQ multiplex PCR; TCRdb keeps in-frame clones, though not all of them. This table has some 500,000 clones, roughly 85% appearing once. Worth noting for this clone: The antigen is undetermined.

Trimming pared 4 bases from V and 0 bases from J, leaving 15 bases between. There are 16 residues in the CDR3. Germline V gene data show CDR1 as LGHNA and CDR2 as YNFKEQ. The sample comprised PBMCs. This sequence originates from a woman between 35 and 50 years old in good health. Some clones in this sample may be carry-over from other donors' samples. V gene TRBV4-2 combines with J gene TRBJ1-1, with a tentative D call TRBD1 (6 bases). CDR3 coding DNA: TGTGCCAGCAGCCCCGGTGTTCGGGGGCTGAACACTGAAGCTTTCTTT. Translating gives CASSPGVRGLNTEAFF.